The 3 T cell receptor beta chains below come from one sample, sequenced in a study of T cells in Graves' hyperthyroidism and ophthalmopathy. RNA transcripts yielded amplified TCR beta CDR3 regions. Using the HTBI primer set, a first-round RT-PCR was run on the TCR CDR3. TCRdb re-called the multiplex PCR reads through MiXCR, storing one row per CDR3 protein. The table lists a few hundred thousand distinct CDR3 sequences, more than 12% of them singletons. Specimen: blood. All receptors come from a woman aged 30 to 39 with Graves' hyperthyroidism.

The rearrangement joins TRBV7-9 to TRBJ2-7; perhaps TRBD2 as D (5 bases). There are 13 residues in the CDR3. Trimming removed 1 base at V and 5 bases at J, with 9 bases between. Germline V lookup: CDR1 SEHNR, CDR2 FQNEAQ (reference sequence). In DNA form, the CDR3 reads TGTGCCAGCAGCTTAGGGTCTAGCCACGAGCAGTACTTC. This translates into CASSLGSSHEQYF.

This clonotype was seen at least ten times. The V and J genes are TRBV20-1 and TRBJ2-1; 9 positions match TRBD1. Trimming at V came to 1 base and at J to 8 bases, leaving 6 bases not matched to a gene. The germline gives CDR1 DFQATT, CDR2 SNEGSKA (reference sequence). The CDR3 runs to 14 residues. The CDR3 bases are TGCAGTGCTAGAGCGGACAGGGGAGGGGATGAGCAGTTCTTC. It encodes CSARADRGGDEQFF.

This chain uses TRBV13 with TRBJ2-1; D is uncertain. The germline V gene encodes CDR1 PRHDT and CDR2 FYEKMQ (reference sequence). This CDR3 spans 12 amino acids. V lost 8 bases, J lost 5 bases, and 10 bases lay in between. In nucleotides, the CDR3 is TGTGCCAGCCAGGAAGACAACAATGAGCAGTTCTTC. The encoded protein is CASQEDNNEQFF.